This TCR beta chain was documented in a study of blood T cell repertoires in COVID-19. About the study: Sources were T cells, B-cell-depleted T cells, or PBMCs; the material itself was cDNA or gDNA.

Germline CDR1 is MNHEY and CDR2 is SMNVEV (reference sequence). CDR3 length equals 16 residues. The ends lost 3 bases at V and 5 bases at J; junction bases unmatched: 11. This clone was recorded only once. Under the authors' procedure: Researchers report that nucleated cell counts were estimated from reference gene primer amplification. Sequencing used immunoSEQ multiplex PCR; TCRdb keeps in-frame clones, though not all of them. V and J calls plus clone size are reproduced from that table; the DNA served to infer D and trimming. This sample has around 25,000 clones, with 90% to 95% found just once. This receptor was taken from a human donor with active COVID-19. The donor label of this sample is uncertain. The sample was peripheral blood. The chain employs TRBV27 and TRBJ2-7, with TRBD1 matching 9 bases. The CDR3 region is CASSFQFPTGGDEQYF. CDR3 DNA: TGTGCCAGCAGTTTTCAATTCCCGACAGGGGGGGACGAGCAGTACTTC.